This T cell receptor beta chain was retrieved from a study of control samples from healthy donors and cancer patients. Libraries were prepared by immunoSEQ multiplex PCR; TCRdb keeps only in-frame clonotypes and omits some of them. The sample lists roughly 98,000 clones; approximately 93% were seen once. Germline V gene sequence: CDR1 SEHNR, CDR2 FQNEAQ (reference sequence). The ends lost 6 bases at V and 13 bases at J; junction bases unmatched: 6. This CDR3 has 11 residues. This clone was observed a single time. Sequences were obtained from blood. The receptor was derived from a man aged 18 to 29 in good health. This chain joins TRBV7-9 and TRBJ2-1; the match to TRBD1 covers 7 bases. The CDR3 coding sequence is TGTGCCAGCAGATCCTGGGACAGTCAGTTCTTC. This gives the protein CASRSWDSQFF.